This T cell receptor (beta chain) was documented in a study of blood T cell repertoires in COVID-19. The overall study: From T cells, B-cell-depleted T cells, or PBMCs came the material, which was cDNA or gDNA.

Libraries were prepared by immunoSEQ multiplex PCR; TCRdb keeps only in-frame clonotypes and omits some of them. The sample carries about 100,000 clones, roughly nine tenths recorded once. The CDR3 totals 15 residues. CDR1 and CDR2 from the germline V gene are SGHNT and YENEEA. Trimming took 1 base from V and 7 from J; bases not matched to a gene: 8. The sequencing input was peripheral blood. The chain couples TRBV11-3 to TRBJ2-5, with 8 bases fitting TRBD2. The TCR originated in a man between 45 and 60 years old with active COVID-19. The CDR3 nucleotides are TGTGCCAGCAGCTTAGTAACTAGCGGAAAGGGGACCCAGTACTTC. Translation gives CASSLVTSGKGTQYF. The full variable domain, in which reference TRBV11-3 and TRBJ2-5 provide the parts outside the CDR3, is EAGVVQSPRYKIIEKKQPVAFWCNPISGHNTLYWYLQNLGQGPELLIRYENEEAVDDSQLPKDRFSAERLKGVDSTLKIQPAELGDSAVYLCASSLVTSGKGTQYFGPGTRLLVL.